A single sample gave rise to the 26 T cell receptor beta chains below, sequenced in a study of cytomegalovirus exposure and HLA in healthy donors. The data were produced by immunoSEQ multiplex PCR, yet TCRdb's version contains in-frame clones alone and is incomplete. The sample includes around 120,000 clones, about 90% of them seen just once. The source material was PBMCs. The receptors stem from a woman aged 18 to 35 in good health and CMV-seronegative.

The chain links TRBV27 to TRBJ1-5; possibly TRBD1 for D (5 bases). The V end lost 3 bases, the J end lost 7 bases, and 22 bases lay between the germline ends. The CDR3 contains 17 residues. CDR1 is MNHEY and CDR2 is SMNVEV in the germline V gene (reference sequence). In nucleotides, the CDR3 is TGTGCCAGCAGTTTCTCCCGGCGGGGGATGGCAGCGCAGCCCCAGCATTTT. This codes for CASSFSRRGMAAQPQHF.

The J gene is TRBJ2-2, the V gene TRBV9, with TRBD2 matching over 9 bases. This CDR3 contains 16 residues. V was pared by 3 bases and J by 1 base, with 4 bases of the junction left unmatched. Per germline, CDR1 SGDLS and CDR2 YYNGEE. The CDR3 loop is CASSGHSGRNTGELFF. DNA of the CDR3: TGTGCCAGCAGCGGACATAGCGGGAGGAACACCGGGGAGCTGTTTTTT.

The chain carries TRBV11-3 and TRBJ1-2, with D possibly being TRBD1 (5 bases). V was trimmed by 5 bases and J by 1 base, leaving 8 bases between them. CDR1 is SGHNT, CDR2 YENEEA, per germline. The CDR3 covers 13 residues. Here the CDR3 reads CASSPDSNYGYTF. CDR3 bases: TGTGCCAGCAGCCCAGACAGTAACTATGGCTACACCTTC.

The CDR3 DNA follows: TGTGCCAGCAGCTTAGCGAGTTCAGGGGCCGGTGGCTACACCTTC. Its protein product is CASSLASSGAGGYTF. The rearrangement uses TRBV7-8 and TRBJ1-2, with D perhaps matching TRBD1 (6 bases). The CDR3 extends over 15 amino acids. The germline V gene has CDR1 SGHVS and CDR2 FQNEAQ. The V end was cut by 0 bases, the J end by 7 bases, with 15 bases between.

This sequence joins TRBV28 and TRBJ1-5, with unresolved D. The CDR3 extends over 16 amino acids. Trimming cost V 7 bases and J 0 bases, with 16 bases left between them. Germline lookup yields CDR1 MDHEN and CDR2 SYDVKM. The CDR3 nucleotides read TGTGCCAGCACCCCATTGCCCGAACTTAGCAATCAGCCCCAGCATTTT. This encodes CASTPLPELSNQPQHF. The entire variable domain, with the rest obtained from reference TRBV28 and TRBJ1-5, is as follows: DVKVTQSSRYLVKRTGEKVFLECVQDMDHENMFWYRQDPGLGLRLIYFSYDVKMKEKGDIPEGYSVSREKKERFSLILESASTNQTSMYLCASTPLPELSNQPQHFGDGTRLSIL.

The chain links TRBV30 to TRBJ1-5; tentatively, D is TRBD1 (6 bases). The germline gives CDR1 GTSNPN, CDR2 SVGIG (reference sequence). The CDR3 spans 16 residues. Trimming left V 2 bases short and J 2 bases short, with 16 bases between. In nucleotides, the CDR3 is TGTGCCTGGAGTCTAGGCGCAGGGGAACGCAATCAGCCCCAGCATTTT. As protein: CAWSLGAGERNQPQHF.

V and J are TRBV5-6 and TRBJ1-2; D not certain. This CDR3 is 14 amino acids long. Germline lookup yields CDR1 SGHDT and CDR2 YYEEEE. V lost 0 bases and J 3 bases, leaving 9 bases between the germline ends. CDR3 sequence: CASSLGAAYYGYTF. Written as DNA, the CDR3 is TGTGCCAGCAGCTTGGGCGCGGCCTACTATGGCTACACCTTC.

The V gene is TRBV6-1, the J gene TRBJ2-5, with D possibly TRBD2 on 5 matching bases. CDR3 length: 15 residues. Trimming pared 6 bases from V and 4 bases from J, leaving 18 bases between. Germline V gene lookup returns CDR1 MNHNS and CDR2 SASEGT. The CDR3 sequence is CASRIGLAAGETQYF. In DNA, the CDR3 is TGTGCCAGCAGGATAGGGCTAGCTGCAGGAGAGACCCAGTACTTC.

The V call is TRBV19, the J call TRBJ2-2, with TRBD2 matching 7 bases. The CDR3 contains 15 residues. The V and J ends lost 1 base and 5 bases, in that order; junction bases with no gene match: 4. Germline loops: CDR1 LNHDA, CDR2 SQIVND (reference sequence). The CDR3 loop reads CASSIGGGGTGELFF. The DNA of the CDR3 is TGTGCCAGTAGTATAGGCGGGGGAGGGACCGGGGAGCTGTTTTTT.

V gene TRBV5-6 combines with J gene TRBJ1-2; 7 bases align to TRBD1. CDR3 length: 15 amino acids. V lost 5 bases to trimming and J lost 1 base; unmatched junction nucleotides: 8. Per the germline V gene, CDR1 is SGHDT and CDR2 is YYEEEE. The CDR3 protein is CASRMTGNLNYGYTF. The CDR3, as DNA: TGTGCCAGCAGGATGACAGGGAACCTTAACTATGGCTACACCTTC.

V usage is TRBV28 and J usage is TRBJ2-7; D may be TRBD2 (6 bases). Between the trimmed V and J ends, which lost 1 base and 2 bases, there was a span of 24 bases. CDR1 MDHEN and CDR2 SYDVKM come from the germline V gene. The CDR3 is 19 amino acids. As DNA, the CDR3 is TGTGCCAGCAGTTTATCGAGGCGGGGTCTCGAAACTGGAGCCTACGAGCAGTACTTC. It translates to CASSLSRRGLETGAYEQYF.

The chain joins TRBV7-2 to TRBJ2-5; weak D call: TRBD1 (5 bases). Trimming removed 5 bases at V and 2 bases at J, with 9 bases between. From germline, CDR1 is SGHTA and CDR2 FQGNSA. This CDR3 is built from 13 residues. CDR3 protein: CASSPRVQETQYF. The CDR3 coding sequence is TGTGCCAGCAGCCCCAGGGTACAAGAGACCCAGTACTTC.

This chain joins TRBV6-6 and TRBJ2-2; TRBD2 matches 8 bases. The junction had 12 bases not matched to a gene; V was cut back by 6 bases and J by 6 bases. The length of the CDR3 is 16 residues. CDR1 MNHNY and CDR2 SVGAGI come from the germline V gene (reference sequence). CDR3 loop: CASRPTGGRSSGELFF. DNA of the CDR3: TGTGCCAGCAGACCTACGGGGGGGCGGAGTTCCGGGGAGCTGTTTTTT.

The chain uses TRBV27 and TRBJ1-1; possible D gene TRBD1, 6 bases. Trimming took 6 bases from V and 1 from J, leaving 9 bases between them. The CDR3 contains 13 residues. Germline CDR1 MNHEY, CDR2 SMNVEV (reference sequence). The CDR3 coding sequence is TGTGCCAGCAGGATACAGGGGAACACTGAAGCTTTCTTT. Protein: CASRIQGNTEAFF.

This clone has a single count. The V call is TRBV30, the J call TRBJ2-5, with TRBD1 as a possible D gene (6 bases). The germline gives CDR1 GTSNPN, CDR2 SVGIG (reference sequence). The CDR3 length is 15 residues. V shed 0 bases and J shed 4 bases, with 15 bases lying between them. CDR3 in DNA: TGTGCCTGGAGTGTGGGGACAAAACAGGGAGAGACCCAGTACTTC. It encodes CAWSVGTKQGETQYF.

The chain is built from TRBV11-3 and TRBJ2-1; 8 nucleotides line up with TRBD2. The V and J ends lost 3 bases and 2 bases, in that order; junction bases with no gene match: 3. The CDR3 consists of 15 residues. CDR1 is SGHNT and CDR2 is YENEEA in the germline V gene. The CDR3, as DNA: TGTGCCAGCAGCTTGGAGACTAGCGCCTACAATGAGCAGTTCTTC. This sequence encodes CASSLETSAYNEQFF.

V and J are TRBV13 and TRBJ2-7; possible D gene TRBD2, 7 bases. The CDR3 loop spans 16 amino acids. The ends were cut back, 7 bases at V and 0 bases at J, with 19 bases in the middle. Germline V gene data show CDR1 as PRHDT and CDR2 as FYEKMQ (reference sequence). The CDR3 nucleotides read TGTGCCAGCACGGCGGGGGCGAACGGAAGCTCCTACGAGCAGTACTTC. Translating it yields CASTAGANGSSYEQYF.

The V gene is TRBV10-3, the J gene TRBJ2-3, with TRBD2 as a possible D gene (6 bases). CDR1 is ENHRY, CDR2 SYGVKD, per germline. Trimming took 1 base from V and 2 from J, leaving 13 bases between them. This CDR3 comprises 16 residues. CDR3 sequence (DNA): TGTGCCATCAGTGAGTTTAGTAGCGGAAACACAGATACGCAGTATTTT. It specifies CAISEFSSGNTDTQYF.

This clone was found once. The V call is TRBV30, the J call TRBJ1-3; 9 nucleotides match TRBD1. With V trimmed by 3 bases and J by 0 bases, 6 bases remained unmatched. The CDR3 is made up of 16 amino acids. Germline assignment: CDR1 GTSNPN and CDR2 SVGIG (reference sequence). CDR3 sequence: CAWSVTGGLSGNTIYF. In nucleotides, the CDR3 is TGTGCCTGGAGCGTCACAGGGGGCCTCTCTGGAAACACCATATATTTT.

The V call is TRBV6-1, the J call TRBJ2-7; 8 nucleotides match TRBD2. The CDR3 is made up of 14 amino acids. Germline V gene sequence: CDR1 MNHNS, CDR2 SASEGT. V was clipped by 2 bases and J by 2 bases; unmatched bases: 2. The CDR3 loop reads CASSEKGLAYEQYF. CDR3 DNA sequence: TGTGCCAGCAGTGAAAAGGGACTAGCCTACGAGCAGTACTTC.

The chain uses TRBV25-1 and TRBJ2-5, with a possible D match to TRBD2 (5 bases). In germline, CDR1 is MGHDK, CDR2 SYGVNS. The CDR3 sequence is 16 residues long. Trimming took 2 bases from V and 4 from J, leaving 17 bases between them. The CDR3 here is CASSEEGAPGRETQYF. CDR3 nucleotide sequence: TGTGCCAGCAGTGAAGAGGGAGCCCCTGGGAGAGAGACCCAGTACTTC.

V is TRBV27 and J is TRBJ2-1; 9 nucleotides align to TRBD2. This CDR3 has 14 amino acids. With V trimmed by 10 bases and J by 7 bases, 11 bases remained unmatched. Per germline, CDR1 MNHEY and CDR2 SMNVEV (reference sequence). The CDR3 sequence: CATGNSGRWNEQFF. DNA of the CDR3: TGTGCCACAGGAAATAGCGGGAGATGGAATGAGCAGTTCTTC.

CDR3 region: CAWKRQTEAFF. In DNA, the CDR3 is TGTGCCTGGAAGCGACAGACTGAAGCTTTCTTT. The genes are TRBV30 and TRBJ1-1; maybe TRBD1 (5 bases). There are 11 residues in the CDR3. The V gene lost 4 bases and the J gene lost 5 bases, with 8 bases spanning the gap. CDR1 and CDR2 (germline): GTSNPN, SVGIG (reference sequence). Looking up the rest from reference TRBV30 and TRBJ1-1 gives the full variable domain: SQTIHQWPATLVQPVGSPLSLECTVEGTSNPNLYWYRQAAGRGLQLLFYSVGIGQISSEVPQNLSASRPQDRQFILSSKKLLLSDSGFYLCAWKRQTEAFFGQGTRLTVV.

This chain links TRBV5-5 with TRBJ2-6; D is perhaps TRBD1 (6 bases). V was trimmed by 0 bases and J by 2 bases, leaving 9 bases between them. The V gene's germline CDR1 is SGHKS and CDR2 YYEKEE (reference sequence). CDR3 length: 16 residues. The CDR3 coding sequence is TGTGCCAGCAGCTTGGAGCCAGGGGCTGGGGCCAACGTCCTGACTTTC. Translating gives CASSLEPGAGANVLTF.

The chain couples TRBV2 to TRBJ2-3; 9 bases are a match to TRBD1. The germline V gene encodes CDR1 SNHLY and CDR2 FYNNEI. The CDR3 is 13 residues long. The V segment lost 6 bases and the J segment 4 bases; nucleotides outside the gene matches: 2. CDR3 bases: TGTGCCAGCAGAGGGACAGGGCCAGATACGCAGTATTTT. It codes for CASRGTGPDTQYF.

Details on this clone: An end of the junction does not agree with germline; a read error may underlie this. The CDR3 spells CASSEEGAANTEAFF. The CDR3 DNA is TGTGCCAGCAGCGAAGAGGGGGCAGCGAACACTGAAGCTTTCTTT. V usage is TRBV2 and J usage is TRBJ1-1, with 7 bases fitting TRBD1. Germline V gene data show CDR1 as SNHLY and CDR2 as FYNNEI. The CDR3 has 15 amino acids. The whole variable domain, filled in from reference TRBV2 and TRBJ1-1, reads EPEVTQTPSHQVTQMGQEVILRCVPISNHLYFYWYRQILGQKVEFLVSFYNNEISEKSEIFDDQFSVERPDGSNFTLKIRSTKLEDSAMYFCASSEEGAANTEAFFGQGTRLTVV.